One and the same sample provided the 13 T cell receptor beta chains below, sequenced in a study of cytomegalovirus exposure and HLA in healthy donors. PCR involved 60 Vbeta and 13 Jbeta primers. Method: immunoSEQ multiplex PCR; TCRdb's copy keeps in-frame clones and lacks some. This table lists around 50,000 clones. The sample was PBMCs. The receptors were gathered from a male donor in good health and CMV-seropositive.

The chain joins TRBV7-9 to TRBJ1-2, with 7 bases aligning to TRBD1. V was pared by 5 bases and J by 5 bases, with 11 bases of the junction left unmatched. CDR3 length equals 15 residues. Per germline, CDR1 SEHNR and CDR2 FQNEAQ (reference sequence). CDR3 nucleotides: TGTGCCAGCAGCCTTAATACAGGGGAGGAGTATGGCTACACCTTC. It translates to CASSLNTGEEYGYTF.

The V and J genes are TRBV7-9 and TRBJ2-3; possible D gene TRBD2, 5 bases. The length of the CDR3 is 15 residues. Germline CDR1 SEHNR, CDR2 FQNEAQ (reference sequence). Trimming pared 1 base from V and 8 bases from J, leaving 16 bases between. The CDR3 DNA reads TGTGCCAGCAGCTTAGATTGGAGGTCCGGAGCTACGCAGTATTTT. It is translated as CASSLDWRSGATQYF.

Here the CDR3 DNA reads TGTGCCTGGAGTACGAGCGGGGCTTTTGAGCAGTACTTC. Its translation is CAWSTSGAFEQYF. V gene TRBV30 combines with J gene TRBJ2-7, with 7 bases fitting TRBD2. J lost 7 bases, V lost 2 bases, and 8 bases had no gene match. Germline lookup yields CDR1 GTSNPN and CDR2 SVGIG (reference sequence). The CDR3 sequence is 13 residues long. Complete variable domain (other parts from reference TRBV30 and TRBJ2-7): SQTIHQWPATLVQPVGSPLSLECTVEGTSNPNLYWYRQAAGRGLQLLFYSVGIGQISSEVPQNLSASRPQDRQFILSSKKLLLSDSGFYLCAWSTSGAFEQYFGPGTRLTVT.

This CDR3 is CASSPSGGSTDTQYF. Here the CDR3 DNA reads TGTGCCAGCAGCCCCTCGGGAGGTAGCACAGATACGCAGTATTTT. The rearrangement uses TRBV9 and TRBJ2-3, with TRBD2 matching 7 bases. The germline V gene encodes CDR1 SGDLS and CDR2 YYNGEE. This CDR3 has 15 residues. The V gene end was trimmed by 4 bases and the J gene end by 0 bases; junction bases not matched to a gene: 5. Using reference TRBV9 and TRBJ2-3 for the parts outside the CDR3, the full variable domain is DSGVTQTPKHLITATGQRVTLRCSPRSGDLSVYWYQQSLDQGLQFLIQYYNGEERAKGNILERFSAQQFPDLHSELNLSSLELGDSALYFCASSPSGGSTDTQYFGPGTRLTVL.

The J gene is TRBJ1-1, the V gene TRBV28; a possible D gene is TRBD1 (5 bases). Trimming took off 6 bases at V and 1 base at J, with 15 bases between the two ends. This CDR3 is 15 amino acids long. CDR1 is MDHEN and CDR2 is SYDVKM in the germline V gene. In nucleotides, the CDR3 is TGTGCCAGCAGACTCCAGGGAGGAGGGAACACTGAAGCTTTCTTT. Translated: CASRLQGGGNTEAFF.

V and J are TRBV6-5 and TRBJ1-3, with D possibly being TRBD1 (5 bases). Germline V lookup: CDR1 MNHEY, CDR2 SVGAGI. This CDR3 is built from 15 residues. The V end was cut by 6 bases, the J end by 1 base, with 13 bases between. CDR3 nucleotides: TGTGCCAGCAGCCCGCCGGGGGGGTCTGGAAACACCATATATTTT. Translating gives CASSPPGGSGNTIYF.

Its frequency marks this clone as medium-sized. DNA of the CDR3: TGTGCCAGCAGCTTGGCTGGACTGCTCCGCACAGATACGCAGTATTTT. Its translation is CASSLAGLLRTDTQYF. The chain joins TRBV5-8 to TRBJ2-3; possibly TRBD2 for D (5 bases). The length of the CDR3 is 16 residues. Germline CDR1 SGHTS, CDR2 YDEGEE. The germline V and J ends were trimmed by 0 bases and 1 base, with 12 bases remaining between them.

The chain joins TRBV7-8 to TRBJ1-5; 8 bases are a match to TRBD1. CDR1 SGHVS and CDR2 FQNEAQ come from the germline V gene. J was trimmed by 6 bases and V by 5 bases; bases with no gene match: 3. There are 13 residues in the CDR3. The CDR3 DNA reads TGTGCCAGCAGCGTTACAGGGGGTCAGCCCCAGCATTTT. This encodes CASSVTGGQPQHF.

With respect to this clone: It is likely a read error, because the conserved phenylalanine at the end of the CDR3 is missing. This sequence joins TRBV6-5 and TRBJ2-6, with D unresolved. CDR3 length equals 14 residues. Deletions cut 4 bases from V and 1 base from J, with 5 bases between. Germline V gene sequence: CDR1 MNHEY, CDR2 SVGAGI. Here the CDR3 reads CASSSRSGANVLTL. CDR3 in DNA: TGTGCCAGCAGTTCCCGGTCTGGGGCCAACGTCCTGACTCTC.

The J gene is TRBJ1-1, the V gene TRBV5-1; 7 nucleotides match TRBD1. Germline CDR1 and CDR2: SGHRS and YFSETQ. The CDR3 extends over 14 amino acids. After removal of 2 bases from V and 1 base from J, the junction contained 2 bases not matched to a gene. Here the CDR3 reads CASSFTGANTEAFF. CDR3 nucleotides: TGCGCCAGCAGCTTTACAGGGGCGAACACTGAAGCTTTCTTT.

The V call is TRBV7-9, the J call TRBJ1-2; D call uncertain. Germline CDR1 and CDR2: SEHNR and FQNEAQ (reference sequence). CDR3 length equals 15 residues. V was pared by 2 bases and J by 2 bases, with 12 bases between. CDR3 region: CASSLSSLVNYGYTF. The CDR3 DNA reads TGTGCCAGCAGCTTATCCAGTCTTGTAAACTATGGCTACACCTTC.

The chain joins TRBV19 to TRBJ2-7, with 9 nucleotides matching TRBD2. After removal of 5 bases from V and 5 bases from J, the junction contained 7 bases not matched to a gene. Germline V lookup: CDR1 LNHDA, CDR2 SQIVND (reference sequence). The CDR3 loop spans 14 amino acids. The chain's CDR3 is CASSGTSQVHEQYF. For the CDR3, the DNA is TGTGCCAGTAGTGGGACTAGCCAGGTCCACGAGCAGTACTTC.

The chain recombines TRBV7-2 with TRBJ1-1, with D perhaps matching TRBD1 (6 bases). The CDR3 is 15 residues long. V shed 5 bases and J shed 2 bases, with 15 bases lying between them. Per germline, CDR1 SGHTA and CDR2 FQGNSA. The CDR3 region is CASSPATGVNTEAFF. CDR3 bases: TGTGCCAGCAGCCCGGCGACAGGAGTAAACACTGAAGCTTTCTTT.